Here is one TCR beta chain with its context. This record comes from a study of T cell responses to AZD1222 COVID-19 vaccine. Some clones are missing from TCRdb's copy, which holds only in-frame ones; the method was immunoSEQ multiplex PCR. The sample yields over 110,000 clones, just under 95% seen once. The sequenced sample was peripheral blood, obtained after recovery from COVID-19. The TCR sequence derives from an adult who had recovered from COVID-19.

The DNA for the CDR3 is TGTGCCAGTAGTATAGAAATCCGGGCGACCGGGGAGCTGTTTTTT. This sequence encodes CASSIEIRATGELFF. The chain joins TRBV19 to TRBJ2-2; D is unclear. V gave up 0 bases and J gave up 5 bases, with 10 bases separating them. CDR1 and CDR2 from the germline V gene are LNHDA and SQIVND (reference sequence). CDR3 length: 15 amino acids. Full variable domain (outside the CDR3, taken from reference TRBV19 and TRBJ2-2): DGGITQSPKYLFRKEGQNVTLSCEQNLNHDAMYWYRQDPGQGLRLIYYSQIVNDFQKGDIAEGYSVSREKKESFPLTVTSAQKNPTAFYLCASSIEIRATGELFFGEGSRLTVL.